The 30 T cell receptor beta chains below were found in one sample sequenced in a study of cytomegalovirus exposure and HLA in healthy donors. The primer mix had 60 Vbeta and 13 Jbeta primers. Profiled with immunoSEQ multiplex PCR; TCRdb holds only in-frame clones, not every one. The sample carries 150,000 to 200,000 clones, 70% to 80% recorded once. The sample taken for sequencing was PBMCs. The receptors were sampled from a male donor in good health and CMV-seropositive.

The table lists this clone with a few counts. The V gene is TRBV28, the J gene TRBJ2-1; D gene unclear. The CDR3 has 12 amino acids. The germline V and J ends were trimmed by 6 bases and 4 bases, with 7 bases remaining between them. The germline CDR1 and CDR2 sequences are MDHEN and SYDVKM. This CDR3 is CASSLFYNEQFF. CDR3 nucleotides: TGTGCCAGCAGCCTGTTTTACAATGAGCAGTTCTTC.

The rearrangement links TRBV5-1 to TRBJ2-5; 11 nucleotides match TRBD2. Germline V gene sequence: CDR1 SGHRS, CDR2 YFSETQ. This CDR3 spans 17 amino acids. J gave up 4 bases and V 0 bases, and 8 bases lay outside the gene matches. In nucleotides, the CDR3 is TGCGCCAGCAGCTTGGATCCCCTAGCGGGAGGCCGAGAGACCCAGTACTTC. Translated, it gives CASSLDPLAGGRETQYF.

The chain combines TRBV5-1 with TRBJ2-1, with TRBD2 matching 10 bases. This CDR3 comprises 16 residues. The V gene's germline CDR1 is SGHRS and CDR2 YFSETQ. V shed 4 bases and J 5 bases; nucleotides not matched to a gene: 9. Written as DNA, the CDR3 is TGCGCCAGCAGCGTCTCCCTAGCGGGGGCGAACAATGAGCAGTTCTTC. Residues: CASSVSLAGANNEQFF.

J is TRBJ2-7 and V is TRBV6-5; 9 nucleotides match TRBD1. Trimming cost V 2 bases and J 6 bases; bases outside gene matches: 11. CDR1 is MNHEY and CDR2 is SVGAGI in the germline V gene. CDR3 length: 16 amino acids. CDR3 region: CASSYTKGQGSGEQYF. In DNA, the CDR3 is TGTGCCAGCAGTTACACAAAAGGACAGGGGTCGGGCGAGCAGTACTTC.

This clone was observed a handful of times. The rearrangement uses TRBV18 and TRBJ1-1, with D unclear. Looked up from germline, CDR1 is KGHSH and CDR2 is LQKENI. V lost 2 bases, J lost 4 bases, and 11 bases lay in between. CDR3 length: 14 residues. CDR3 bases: TGTGCCAGCTCACCATCGTCCGCAGGCACTGAAGCTTTCTTT. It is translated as CASSPSSAGTEAFF.

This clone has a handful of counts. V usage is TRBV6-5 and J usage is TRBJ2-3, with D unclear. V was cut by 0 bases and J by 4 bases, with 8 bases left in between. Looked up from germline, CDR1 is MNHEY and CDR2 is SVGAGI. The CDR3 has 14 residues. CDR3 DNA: TGTGCCAGCAGTTACTCGAGTGTCCCAGATACGCAGTATTTT. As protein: CASSYSSVPDTQYF.

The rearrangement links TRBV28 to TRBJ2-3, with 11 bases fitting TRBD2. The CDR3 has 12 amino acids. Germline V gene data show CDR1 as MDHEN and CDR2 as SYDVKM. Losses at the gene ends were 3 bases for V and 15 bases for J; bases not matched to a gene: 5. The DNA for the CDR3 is TGTGCCAGCAGTTTGCTAGCGGGAGGCCTCTATTTT. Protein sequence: CASSLLAGGLYF.

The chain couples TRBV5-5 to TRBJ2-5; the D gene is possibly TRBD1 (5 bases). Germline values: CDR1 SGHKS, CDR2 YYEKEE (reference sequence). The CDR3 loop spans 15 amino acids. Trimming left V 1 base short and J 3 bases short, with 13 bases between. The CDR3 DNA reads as TGTGCCAGCAGCTTGCTGGACGGACAAAAAGAGACCCAGTACTTC. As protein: CASSLLDGQKETQYF.

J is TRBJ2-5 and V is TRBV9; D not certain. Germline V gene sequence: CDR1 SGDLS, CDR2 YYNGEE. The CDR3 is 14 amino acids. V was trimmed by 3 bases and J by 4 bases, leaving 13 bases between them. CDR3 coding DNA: TGTGCCAGCAGCGGATCGCTAGGCGGAGAGACCCAGTACTTC. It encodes CASSGSLGGETQYF.

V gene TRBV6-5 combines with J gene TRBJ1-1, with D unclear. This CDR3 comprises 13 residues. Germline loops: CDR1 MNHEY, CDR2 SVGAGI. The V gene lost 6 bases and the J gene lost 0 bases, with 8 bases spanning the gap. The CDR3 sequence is CASRRSMNTEAFF. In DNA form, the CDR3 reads TGTGCCAGCAGGCGTTCCATGAACACTGAAGCTTTCTTT.

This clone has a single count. As DNA, the CDR3 is TGTGCCACCGCCCGCATCGACGGCCGAGCACCATGGGCCGAGCAGTACTTC. It translates to CATARIDGRAPWAEQYF. The chain joins TRBV15 to TRBJ2-7, with no clear D. Per the germline V gene, CDR1 is LNHNV and CDR2 is YYDKDF (reference sequence). Trimming removed 8 bases from V and 6 bases from J, with 29 bases in between. The length of the CDR3 is 17 residues. Combining the CDR3 with reference TRBV15 and TRBJ2-7 gives the whole variable domain DAMVIQNPRYQVTQFGKPVTLSCSQTLNHNVMYWYQQKSSQAPKLLFHYYDKDFNNEADTPDNFQSRRPNTSFCFLDIRSPGLGDTAMYLCATARIDGRAPWAEQYFGPGTRLTVT.

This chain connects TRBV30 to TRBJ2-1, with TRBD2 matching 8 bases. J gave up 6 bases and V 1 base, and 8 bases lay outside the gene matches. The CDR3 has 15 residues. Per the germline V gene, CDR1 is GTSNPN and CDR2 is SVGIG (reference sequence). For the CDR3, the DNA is TGTGCCTGGAGTGCACCGGGACTAGGAGGCAATGAGCAGTTCTTC. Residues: CAWSAPGLGGNEQFF.

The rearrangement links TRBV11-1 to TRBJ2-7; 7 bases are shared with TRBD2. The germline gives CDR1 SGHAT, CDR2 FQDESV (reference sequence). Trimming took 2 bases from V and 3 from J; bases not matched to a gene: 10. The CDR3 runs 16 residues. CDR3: CASSLSRASGGYEQYF. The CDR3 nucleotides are TGTGCCAGCAGCTTAAGCAGGGCTAGCGGCGGCTACGAGCAGTACTTC. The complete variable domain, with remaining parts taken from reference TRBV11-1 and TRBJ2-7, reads EAEVAQSPRYKITEKSQAVAFWCDPISGHATLYWYRQILGQGPELLVQFQDESVVDDSQLPKDRFSAERLKGVDSTLKIQPAELGDSAMYLCASSLSRASGGYEQYFGPGTRLTVT.

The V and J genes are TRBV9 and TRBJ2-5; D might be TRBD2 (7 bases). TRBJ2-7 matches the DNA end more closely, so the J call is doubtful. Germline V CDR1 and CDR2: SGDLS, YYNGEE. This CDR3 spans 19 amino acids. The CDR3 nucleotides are TGTGCCAGCAGCGTGTCACCCTCTCTCGATTGGGCGGGGGCAAACGAGCAGTACTTC. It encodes CASSVSPSLDWAGANEQYF.

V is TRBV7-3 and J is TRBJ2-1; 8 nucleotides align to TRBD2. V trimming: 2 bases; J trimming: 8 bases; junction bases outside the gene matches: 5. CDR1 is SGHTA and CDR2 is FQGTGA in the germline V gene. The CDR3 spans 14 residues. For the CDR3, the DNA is TGTGCCAGCAGCTTACCGGGGGGGGAGGATGAGCAGTTCTTC. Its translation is CASSLPGGEDEQFF.

CDR3 residues: CASNRENQPQHF. In nucleotides, the CDR3 is TGTGCCAGTAACAGAGAGAATCAGCCCCAGCATTTT. The V and J genes are TRBV18 and TRBJ1-5; D uncertain. The V gene lost 9 bases and the J gene lost 4 bases, with 10 bases spanning the gap. This CDR3 has 12 amino acids. Germline CDR1 and CDR2: KGHSH and LQKENI.

The DNA for the CDR3 is TGCAGCGTTGAATTACAGGGGGAGACCTCCTACGAGCAGTACTTC. Amino acids: CSVELQGETSYEQYF. The chain links TRBV29-1 to TRBJ2-7; 8 bases are shared with TRBD1. The CDR3 sequence is 15 residues long. The J segment lost 0 bases and the V segment lost 2 bases, leaving 6 bases of the junction unmatched. Germline CDR1 SQVTM, CDR2 ANQGSEA.

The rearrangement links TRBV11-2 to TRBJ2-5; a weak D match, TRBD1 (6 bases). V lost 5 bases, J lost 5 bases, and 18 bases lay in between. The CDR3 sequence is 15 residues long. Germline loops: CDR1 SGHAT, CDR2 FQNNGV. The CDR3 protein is CASSPHGQLRETQYF. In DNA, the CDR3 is TGTGCCAGCAGCCCTCACGGACAGCTGAGGGAGACCCAGTACTTC.

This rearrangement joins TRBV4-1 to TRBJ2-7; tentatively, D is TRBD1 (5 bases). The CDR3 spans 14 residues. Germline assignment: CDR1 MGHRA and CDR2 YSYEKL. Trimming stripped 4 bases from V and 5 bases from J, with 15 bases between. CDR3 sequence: CASSPGQGPDEQYF. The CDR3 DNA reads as TGCGCCAGCAGCCCCGGCCAGGGCCCCGACGAGCAGTACTTC.

CDR3 in DNA: TGTGCCAGCAGTGAATGGACGGGGGGGCAGGGGGAGACCCAGTACTTC. Translation: CASSEWTGGQGETQYF. The chain uses TRBV2 and TRBJ2-5; the match to TRBD2 covers 8 bases. The length of the CDR3 is 16 residues. CDR1 and CDR2 (germline): SNHLY, FYNNEI. V shed 2 bases, J shed 5 bases, and the junction held 10 bases outside the gene matches.

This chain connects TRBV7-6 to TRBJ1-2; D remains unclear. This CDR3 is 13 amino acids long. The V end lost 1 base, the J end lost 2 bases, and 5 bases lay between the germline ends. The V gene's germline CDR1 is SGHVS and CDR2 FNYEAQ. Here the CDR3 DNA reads TGTGCCAGCAGCTTAGGGCAGAACTATGGCTACACCTTC. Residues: CASSLGQNYGYTF. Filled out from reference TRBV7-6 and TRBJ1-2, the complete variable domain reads GAGVSQSPRYKVTKRGQDVALRCDPISGHVSLYWYRQALGQGPEFLTYFNYEAQQDKSGLPNDRFSAERPEGSISTLTIQRTEQRDSAMYRCASSLGQNYGYTFGSGTRLTVV.

CDR3 sequence reads: CASSPPGQGINQPQHF. CDR3 in DNA: TGTGCCAGCAGTCCCCCAGGACAGGGCATCAATCAGCCCCAGCATTTT. V is TRBV28 and J is TRBJ1-5; the match to TRBD1 covers 8 bases. Germline assignment: CDR1 MDHEN and CDR2 SYDVKM. The CDR3 spans 16 residues. V lost 5 bases to trimming and J lost 3 bases; unmatched junction nucleotides: 9.

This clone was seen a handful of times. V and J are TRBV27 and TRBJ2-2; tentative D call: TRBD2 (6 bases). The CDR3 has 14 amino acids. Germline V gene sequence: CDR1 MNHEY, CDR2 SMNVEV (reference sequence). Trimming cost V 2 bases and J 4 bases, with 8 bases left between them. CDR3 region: CASSLVAATGELFF. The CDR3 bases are TGTGCCAGCAGTTTAGTAGCGGCCACCGGGGAGCTGTTTTTT.

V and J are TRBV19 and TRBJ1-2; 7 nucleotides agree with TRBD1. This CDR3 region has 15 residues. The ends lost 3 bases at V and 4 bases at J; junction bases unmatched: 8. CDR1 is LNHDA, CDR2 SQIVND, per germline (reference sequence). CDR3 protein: CASSINPGQSYGYTF. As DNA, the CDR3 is TGTGCCAGTAGTATCAACCCGGGACAGAGCTATGGCTACACCTTC.

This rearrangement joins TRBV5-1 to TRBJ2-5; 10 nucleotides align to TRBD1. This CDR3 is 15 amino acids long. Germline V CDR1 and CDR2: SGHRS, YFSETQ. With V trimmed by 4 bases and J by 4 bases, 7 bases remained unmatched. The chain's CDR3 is CASSRGTGAGETQYF. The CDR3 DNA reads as TGCGCCAGCAGCCGGGGGACAGGGGCGGGAGAGACCCAGTACTTC.

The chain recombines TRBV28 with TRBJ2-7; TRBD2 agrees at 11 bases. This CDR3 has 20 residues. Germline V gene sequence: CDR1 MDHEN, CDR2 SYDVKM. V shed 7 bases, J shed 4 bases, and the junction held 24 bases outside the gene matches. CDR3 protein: CASKGIGTSGTSYTFYEQYF. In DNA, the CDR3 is TGTGCCAGCAAGGGGATCGGGACTAGCGGTACATCTTATACCTTTTACGAGCAGTACTTC.

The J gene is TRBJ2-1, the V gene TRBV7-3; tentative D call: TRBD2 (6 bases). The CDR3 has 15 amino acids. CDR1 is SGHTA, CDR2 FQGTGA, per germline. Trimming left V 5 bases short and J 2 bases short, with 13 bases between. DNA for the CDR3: TGTGCCAGCAGCCCGACTAGAACCCCCTACAATGAGCAGTTCTTC. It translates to CASSPTRTPYNEQFF.

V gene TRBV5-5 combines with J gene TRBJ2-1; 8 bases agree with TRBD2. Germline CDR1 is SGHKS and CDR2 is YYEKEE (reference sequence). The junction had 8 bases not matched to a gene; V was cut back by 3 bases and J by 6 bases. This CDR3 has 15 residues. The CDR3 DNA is TGTGCCAGCAGCTGGGGAGCGGGAGTCCCCAATGAGCAGTTCTTC. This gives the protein CASSWGAGVPNEQFF.

Here the CDR3 DNA reads TGCAGCGTAGGGAGTCTCCTGGGATCCTACGAGCAGTACTTC. Translated, it gives CSVGSLLGSYEQYF. The chain links TRBV29-1 to TRBJ2-7; possible D gene TRBD2, 5 bases. V gave up 6 bases and J gave up 1 base, with 16 bases separating them. From germline, CDR1 is SQVTM and CDR2 ANQGSEA. The CDR3 has 14 residues.

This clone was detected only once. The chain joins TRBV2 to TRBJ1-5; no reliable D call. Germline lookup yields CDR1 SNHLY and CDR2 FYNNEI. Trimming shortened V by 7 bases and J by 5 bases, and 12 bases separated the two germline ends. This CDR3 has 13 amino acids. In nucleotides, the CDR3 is TGTGCCAGCAACCCCTTCCGGGATCAGCCCCAGCATTTT. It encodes CASNPFRDQPQHF.